The T cell receptor (beta chain) under discussion was sequenced for a study of T-cell memory formation after mild COVID-19. Study-wide results and limits: Clones contracting day 15 to 85 were balanced CD4/CD8; later expanders leaned CD4+. For second-wave clones that peaked at day 37, SARS-CoV-2 specificity went unverified. Researchers found some responding clones in pre-infection memory, a sign that cross-reactive memory joined.

In TCRdb, the 5' RACE reads were re-called with MiXCR into one record per CDR3 protein. The data contain some 450,000 distinct CDR3 sequences, roughly 18% of them singletons. Concerning this clonotype: Its antigen is as yet unknown.

Germline trimming cut 3 bases from V and 5 bases from J; bases unmatched to any gene: 6. Germline V lookup: CDR1 MNHEY, CDR2 SMNVEV (reference sequence). This CDR3 has 14 amino acids. This receptor was obtained from a man aged 18 to 35 who had mild COVID-19 (a few samples of this study predate the infection). Cell type and time point are not known. The rearrangement uses TRBV27 and TRBJ1-2; 7 bases line up with TRBD1. Sequenced material: PBMCs or a T cell subset sorted from them (not recorded which). CDR3 sequence reads: CASSFGRGGYGYTF. CDR3 sequence (DNA): TGTGCCAGCAGTTTCGGCAGGGGGGGGTATGGCTACACCTTC.